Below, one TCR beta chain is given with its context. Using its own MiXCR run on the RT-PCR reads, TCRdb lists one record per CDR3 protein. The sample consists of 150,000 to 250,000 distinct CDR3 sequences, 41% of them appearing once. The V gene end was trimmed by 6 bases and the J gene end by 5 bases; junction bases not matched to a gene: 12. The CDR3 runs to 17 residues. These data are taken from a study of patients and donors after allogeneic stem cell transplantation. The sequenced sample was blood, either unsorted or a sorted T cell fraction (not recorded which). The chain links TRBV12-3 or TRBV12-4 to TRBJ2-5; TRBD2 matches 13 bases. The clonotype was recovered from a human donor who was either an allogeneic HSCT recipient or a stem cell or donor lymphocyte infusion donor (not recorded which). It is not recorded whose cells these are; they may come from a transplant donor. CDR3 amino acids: CASSQGTSGIQEETQYF. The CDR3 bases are TGTGCCAGCAGCCAAGGGACTAGCGGGATTCAGGAGGAGACCCAGTACTTC.